The 28 T cell receptor beta chains given below trace back to one sample, sequenced in a study of blood T cell repertoires in COVID-19. The protocol was immunoSEQ multiplex PCR, while the TCRdb copy is restricted to in-frame clones and leaves out a portion. The data show about 98,000 clones, roughly nine tenths seen once. The specimen was peripheral blood. These receptors were taken from a man between 65 and 79 years old with acute or convalescent COVID-19.

CDR3 coding DNA: TGTGCCAGCAGCTTAGCCAGGGAAGGGATCAATGAGCAGTTCTTC. Translating gives CASSLAREGINEQFF. This chain connects TRBV13 to TRBJ2-1; TRBD1 might be the D (5 bases). V lost 1 base and J 6 bases, leaving 13 bases between the germline ends. The CDR3 is 15 residues long. CDR1 and CDR2 from the germline V gene are PRHDT and FYEKMQ (reference sequence).

The V and J genes are TRBV9 and TRBJ1-4, with D perhaps TRBD1 (6 bases). The CDR3 contains 14 residues. Germline lookup yields CDR1 SGDLS and CDR2 YYNGEE. Trimming pared 3 bases from V and 8 bases from J, leaving 14 bases between. The CDR3 DNA is TGTGCCAGCAGCGCCCTAGGGGGACGCGAAAAACTGTTTTTT. Its translation is CASSALGGREKLFF.

This sequence joins TRBV4-1 and TRBJ1-2; D is undetermined. Germline loops: CDR1 MGHRA, CDR2 YSYEKL. The CDR3 length is 17 residues. Trimming took 0 bases from V and 6 from J, leaving 20 bases between them. This CDR3 is CASSQDPNLVIENGYTF. CDR3 coding DNA: TGCGCCAGCAGCCAAGATCCCAATCTAGTTATAGAGAATGGCTACACCTTC.

The chain combines TRBV10-2 with TRBJ1-2, with 8 positions matching TRBD1. CDR1 is WSHSY, CDR2 SAAADI, per germline. The trim removed 3 bases at V and 4 bases at J, leaving 7 bases unmatched. This CDR3 spans 15 amino acids. The CDR3 coding sequence is TGCGCCAGCAGTGACGGGAACAGGGGGTCCTATGGCTACACCTTC. It specifies CASSDGNRGSYGYTF.

V usage is TRBV10-2 and J usage is TRBJ2-5; D is possibly TRBD2 (6 bases). The germline V and J ends were trimmed by 0 bases and 2 bases, with 7 bases remaining between them. CDR3 length: 14 residues. Germline V gives CDR1 WSHSY, CDR2 SAAADI. CDR3 protein: CASSESGRQETQYF. The DNA of the CDR3 is TGCGCCAGCAGTGAGTCAGGGAGGCAAGAGACCCAGTACTTC.

The chain couples TRBV7-8 to TRBJ1-5; a weak D match, TRBD1 (6 bases). The germline CDR1 and CDR2 sequences are SGHVS and FQNEAQ. V was pared by 0 bases and J by 2 bases, with 8 bases between. The CDR3 length is 15 residues. DNA for the CDR3: TGTGCCAGCAGCTTAGCCGGGGGGCGCAATCAGCCCCAGCATTTT. Protein: CASSLAGGRNQPQHF. Combining the CDR3 with reference TRBV7-8 and TRBJ1-5 gives the whole variable domain GAGVSQSPRYKVAKRGQDVALRCDPISGHVSLFWYQQALGQGPEFLTYFQNEAQLDKSGLPSDRFFAERPEGSVSTLKIQRTQQEDSAVYLCASSLAGGRNQPQHFGDGTRLSIL.

The chain joins TRBV7-9 to TRBJ1-4, with 8 bases fitting TRBD1. Germline lookup yields CDR1 SEHNR and CDR2 FQNEAQ (reference sequence). The J segment lost 6 bases and the V segment lost 3 bases, leaving 3 bases of the junction unmatched. This CDR3 comprises 14 residues. The CDR3 protein is CASSFSTGDEKLFF. The CDR3 DNA reads TGTGCCAGCAGCTTTTCGACAGGGGATGAAAAACTGTTTTTT.

The rearrangement joins TRBV5-4 to TRBJ1-1, with D tentatively TRBD1 (5 bases). Trimming removed 0 bases from V and 1 base from J, with 7 bases in between. The CDR3 runs to 14 residues. CDR1 SGHNT and CDR2 YYREEE come from the germline V gene (reference sequence). The CDR3 DNA reads as TGTGCCAGCAGCTTGGGACAGACGAACACTGAAGCTTTCTTT. It translates to CASSLGQTNTEAFF. The full variable domain, in which reference TRBV5-4 and TRBJ1-1 provide the parts outside the CDR3, is ETGVTQSPTHLIKTRGQQVTLRCSSQSGHNTVSWYQQALGQGPQFIFQYYREEENGRGNFPPRFSGLQFPNYSSELNVNALELDDSALYLCASSLGQTNTEAFFGQGTRLTVV.

J is TRBJ2-7 and V is TRBV28; 7 bases line up with TRBD1. Germline V CDR1 and CDR2: MDHEN, SYDVKM. V trimming: 1 base; J trimming: 4 bases; junction bases outside the gene matches: 4. This CDR3 region has 14 residues. In DNA, the CDR3 is TGTGCCAGCAGTTTATCGGGACAGAAGTACGAGCAGTACGTC. Translating gives CASSLSGQKYEQYV.

This chain uses TRBV10-3 with TRBJ1-1, with D perhaps matching TRBD1 (5 bases). CDR1 and CDR2 from the germline V gene are ENHRY and SYGVKD. This CDR3 spans 14 amino acids. V was pared by 5 bases and J by 0 bases, with 10 bases between. The CDR3 sequence is CAISRQLMNTEAFF. The CDR3 nucleotides are TGTGCCATCAGTAGACAGCTCATGAACACTGAAGCTTTCTTT.

Comments on this clone: At one boundary the junction diverges from the germline segment, which might be a read error. V gene TRBV7-7 combines with J gene TRBJ2-5; 9 nucleotides match TRBD1. The length of the CDR3 is 13 residues. Per the germline V gene, CDR1 is SSHAT and CDR2 is FNYEAQ (reference sequence). The CDR3 DNA follows: TGTGCTAGCAGCAAAGGACAGGGGGAGACCCAGTACTTC. This encodes CASSKGQGETQYF.

V gene TRBV15 combines with J gene TRBJ2-4, with a weak D call TRBD2 (6 bases). The CDR3 is 14 amino acids. The germline V gene has CDR1 LNHNV and CDR2 YYDKDF (reference sequence). V lost 4 bases and J 2 bases, leaving 9 bases between the germline ends. CDR3 in amino acids: CATSTGRTKNIQYF. The CDR3 DNA reads as TGTGCCACCAGCACCGGGAGAACCAAAAACATTCAGTACTTC.

The V call is TRBV3-1 (or the pseudogene TRBV3-2), the J call TRBJ1-1; D may be TRBD1 (5 bases). CDR1 and CDR2 from the germline V gene are LGHDT and YNNKEL (reference sequence). The CDR3 covers 14 residues. V gave up 1 base and J gave up 3 bases, with 9 bases separating them. As DNA, the CDR3 is TGTGCCAGCAGCCAAGGCGGCAGGGACACTGAAGCTTTCTTT. This translates into CASSQGGRDTEAFF.

The J gene is TRBJ2-5, the V gene TRBV4-1; 7 bases are shared with TRBD2. This CDR3 has 14 amino acids. CDR1 and CDR2 (germline): MGHRA, YSYEKL. V was pared by 6 bases and J by 1 base, with 5 bases of the junction left unmatched. As DNA, the CDR3 is TGCGCCAGCAGATCCCCGGGGGGCCAAGAGACCCAGTACTTC. As protein: CASRSPGGQETQYF.

The chain employs TRBV6-6 and TRBJ2-7; 7 bases match TRBD1. The germline CDR1 and CDR2 sequences are MNHNY and SVGAGI (reference sequence). V lost 5 bases to trimming and J lost 2 bases; unmatched junction nucleotides: 9. The CDR3 contains 15 residues. CDR3 sequence: CASSPPGQDPYEQYV. CDR3 in DNA: TGTGCCAGCAGTCCACCCGGACAGGATCCCTACGAGCAGTACGTC.

This rearrangement joins TRBV19 to TRBJ2-7; perhaps TRBD1 as D (6 bases). With 5 bases removed from V and 5 bases from J, the gap between germline ends came to 16 bases. Per germline, CDR1 LNHDA and CDR2 SQIVND (reference sequence). The CDR3 covers 14 residues. CDR3 sequence: CASSVPEEGDEQYV. For the CDR3, the DNA is TGTGCCAGTAGTGTACCGGAAGAGGGGGACGAGCAGTACGTC.

The J gene is TRBJ2-3, the V gene TRBV7-9; D is unresolved. The CDR3 has 13 amino acids. Trimming stripped 2 bases from V and 6 bases from J, with 9 bases between. The germline CDR1 and CDR2 sequences are SEHNR and FQNEAQ (reference sequence). Here the CDR3 DNA reads TGTGCCAGCAGCTTAATGGTCGGGGATACGCAGTATTTT. This sequence encodes CASSLMVGDTQYF.

The chain has TRBV13 and TRBJ1-1; tentative D call: TRBD1 (5 bases). The CDR3 extends over 13 amino acids. Germline CDR1 reads PRHDT; CDR2 reads FYEKMQ (reference sequence). With 9 bases removed from V and 0 bases from J, the gap between germline ends came to 11 bases. CDR3 DNA sequence: TGTGCCAGTTGGGGGGAAATGAACACTGAAGCTTTCTTT. Protein: CASWGEMNTEAFF.

The chain links TRBV9 to TRBJ2-1; 11 bases are a match to TRBD2. V was clipped by 3 bases and J by 13 bases; unmatched bases: 6. CDR3 length: 13 amino acids. Germline values: CDR1 SGDLS, CDR2 YYNGEE. The CDR3 loop is CASSANSGGAQFF. As DNA, the CDR3 is TGTGCCAGCAGCGCTAATAGCGGGGGGGCACAGTTCTTC.

The V call is TRBV11-2, the J call TRBJ2-1, with no clear D. V was shortened by 5 bases and J by 7 bases, with 12 bases between the two germline ends. This CDR3 comprises 13 residues. Germline V gives CDR1 SGHAT, CDR2 FQNNGV. Here the CDR3 DNA reads TGTGCCAGCAGCGAACCTTGGCCGAATGAGCAGTTCTTC. As protein: CASSEPWPNEQFF.

The chain employs TRBV30 and TRBJ1-4; D is ambiguous. There are 12 residues in the CDR3. V was cut by 2 bases and J by 8 bases, with 9 bases left in between. Germline-derived CDR1 and CDR2 are GTSNPN and SVGIG (reference sequence). This CDR3 reads CAWSSRREKLFF. The CDR3 bases are TGTGCCTGGAGTAGCAGGAGGGAAAAACTGTTTTTT.

The V and J genes are TRBV30 and TRBJ2-1, with D hard to call. Germline CDR1 GTSNPN, CDR2 SVGIG (reference sequence). V was shortened by 0 bases and J by 7 bases, with 4 bases between the two germline ends. This CDR3 has 11 amino acids. The CDR3 bases are TGTGCCTGGAGTGTACAGAATGAGCAGTTCTTC. It is translated as CAWSVQNEQFF.

The gene calls are TRBV2 and TRBJ1-1, with D perhaps matching TRBD1 (6 bases). In germline, CDR1 is SNHLY, CDR2 FYNNEI. This CDR3 contains 11 residues. V lost 5 bases, J lost 11 bases, and 12 bases lay in between. CDR3 sequence: CASSNRDVAFF. The CDR3 coding sequence is TGTGCCAGCAGTAACAGGGACGTGGCTTTCTTT.

The chain couples TRBV15 to TRBJ1-5; 7 nucleotides align to TRBD1. The CDR3 consists of 16 residues. The V gene end was trimmed by 0 bases and the J gene end by 7 bases; junction bases not matched to a gene: 9. CDR1 and CDR2 from the germline V gene are LNHNV and YYDKDF (reference sequence). The CDR3 here is CATSRDIGRGEQPQHF. The DNA of the CDR3 is TGTGCCACCAGCAGAGATATCGGCAGGGGGGAACAGCCCCAGCATTTT. The whole variable domain, filled in from reference TRBV15 and TRBJ1-5, reads DAMVIQNPRYQVTQFGKPVTLSCSQTLNHNVMYWYQQKSSQAPKLLFHYYDKDFNNEADTPDNFQSRRPNTSFCFLDIRSPGLGDTAMYLCATSRDIGRGEQPQHFGDGTRLSIL.

Details on this clone: One end of the junction does not line up with germline, which may come from a read error. The V gene is TRBV5-1, the J gene TRBJ2-7; TRBD1 is a possible D gene (5 bases). CDR1 SGHRS and CDR2 YFSETQ come from the germline V gene. CDR3 length equals 13 residues. The CDR3, as DNA: TGCGCCAGCAGTTTGGGGCCAACCTACGAGCAGTACTTC. Its protein product is CASSLGPTYEQYF.

The gene calls are TRBV3-1 (or the pseudogene TRBV3-2) and TRBJ2-2; 7 bases are a match to TRBD2. V trimming: 0 bases; J trimming: 7 bases; junction bases outside the gene matches: 14. There are 18 residues in the CDR3. CDR1 LGHDT and CDR2 YNNKEL come from the germline V gene (reference sequence). This chain's CDR3 is CASSQESRWGGGYGELFF. Written as DNA, the CDR3 is TGTGCCAGCAGCCAAGAATCGCGGTGGGGCGGGGGATACGGGGAGCTGTTTTTT.

A remark on this clone: This sample includes further DNA sequences coding for the same CDR3. The rearrangement uses TRBV9 and TRBJ2-3; 8 bases line up with TRBD2. The junction had 7 bases not matched to a gene; V was cut back by 4 bases and J by 3 bases. This CDR3 is built from 15 residues. CDR1 SGDLS and CDR2 YYNGEE come from the germline V gene. CDR3 bases: TGTGCCAGCAGCCCCGGGGGGGCTTGGACAGATACGCAGTATTTT. Protein product: CASSPGGAWTDTQYF. Complete variable domain (other parts from reference TRBV9 and TRBJ2-3): DSGVTQTPKHLITATGQRVTLRCSPRSGDLSVYWYQQSLDQGLQFLIQYYNGEERAKGNILERFSAQQFPDLHSELNLSSLELGDSALYFCASSPGGAWTDTQYFGPGTRLTVL.

V and J are TRBV12-5 and TRBJ1-6; 7 bases map to TRBD1. The germline gives CDR1 LGHNT, CDR2 FRNRAP. With V trimmed by 6 bases and J by 6 bases, 11 bases remained unmatched. This CDR3 comprises 16 residues. The CDR3 DNA follows: TGTGCTAGTGGCGCGGGACAGATAAATTCTAATTCACCCCTCCACTTT. This translates into CASGAGQINSNSPLHF.